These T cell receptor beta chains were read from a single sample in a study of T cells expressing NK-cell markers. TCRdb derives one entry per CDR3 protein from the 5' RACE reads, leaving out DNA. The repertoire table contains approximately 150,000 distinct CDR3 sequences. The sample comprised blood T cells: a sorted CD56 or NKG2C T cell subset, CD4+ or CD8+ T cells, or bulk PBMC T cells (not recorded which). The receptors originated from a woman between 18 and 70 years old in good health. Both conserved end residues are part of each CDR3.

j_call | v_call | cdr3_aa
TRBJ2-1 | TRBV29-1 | CSVGHPGQGYNEQFF
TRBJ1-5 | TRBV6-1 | CASRFDRVQPQHF
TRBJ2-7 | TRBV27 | CASSEGASSYEQYF
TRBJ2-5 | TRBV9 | CASSPVGTEPQETQYF
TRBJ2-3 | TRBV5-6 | CASSFRTGDTQYF
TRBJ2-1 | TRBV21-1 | CASSTAGLRREGPNREQFF
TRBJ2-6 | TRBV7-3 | CASSLNPGGSGANVLTF
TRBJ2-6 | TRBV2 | CASSEGETIGANVLTF
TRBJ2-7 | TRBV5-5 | CASSLGFGPFYEQYF
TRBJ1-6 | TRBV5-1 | CASRITGAGGRTDSPLHF
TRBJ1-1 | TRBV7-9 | CASSFDNTEAFF
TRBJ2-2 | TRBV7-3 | CASSGTGGGGELFF
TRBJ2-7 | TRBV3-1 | CASSPLVTGGEQYF
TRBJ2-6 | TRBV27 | CASSYTSGANVLTF
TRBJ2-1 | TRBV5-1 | CASSAGTGGGYNEQFF
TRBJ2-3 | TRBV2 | CASSEGLAGEPQYF
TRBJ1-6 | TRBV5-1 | CASSLAGTGVNSPLHF
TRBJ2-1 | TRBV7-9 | CATRAGVMDEQFF
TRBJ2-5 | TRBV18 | CASSPMYQETQYF
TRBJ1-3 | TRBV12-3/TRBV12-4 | CASSSSGTIWNTIYF
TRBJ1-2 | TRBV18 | CASSPASDPNYGYTF
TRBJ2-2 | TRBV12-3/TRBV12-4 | CASSVRGGPQTGELFF
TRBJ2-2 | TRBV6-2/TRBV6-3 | CASSSTSWAGELFF
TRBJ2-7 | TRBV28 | CASSLRLAVSYEQYF
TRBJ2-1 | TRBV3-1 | CASSQSLRGDIKFF
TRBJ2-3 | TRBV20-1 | CSARRLTAGTDTQYF
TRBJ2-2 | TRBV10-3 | CAISERGGRYTGELFF
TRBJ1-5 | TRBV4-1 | CASSQLTGGREPQHF
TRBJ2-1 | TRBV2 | CASHGLVEQFF
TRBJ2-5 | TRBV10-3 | CAISESRGNSPQETQYF
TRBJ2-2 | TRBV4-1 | CASSQGRAQGTGELFF
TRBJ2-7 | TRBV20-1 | CSARGASGGITYEQYF
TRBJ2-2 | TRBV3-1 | CAGRDRATGELFF
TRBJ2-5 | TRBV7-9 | CASKSGGGETQYF
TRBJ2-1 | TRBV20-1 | CSAIDDNEQFF
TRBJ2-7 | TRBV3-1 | CASSAPGTSGYEQYF
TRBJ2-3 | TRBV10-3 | CAIRPGTSPSDTQYF
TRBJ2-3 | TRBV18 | CASSPRTDTQYF
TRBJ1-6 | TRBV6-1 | CATLSDRGSPLHF
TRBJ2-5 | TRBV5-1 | CASSLAGDQTQYF
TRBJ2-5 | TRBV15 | CATSRVVNRAVQSETQYF
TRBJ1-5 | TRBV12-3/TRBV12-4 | CASSRTGDSNQPQHF
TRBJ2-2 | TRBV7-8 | CASSVSWGDPGELFF
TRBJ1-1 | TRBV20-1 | CSARATSFEAFF
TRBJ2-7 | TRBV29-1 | CSVVAAAGGATYEQYF
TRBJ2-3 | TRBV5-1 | CASSADRGLAVDTQYF
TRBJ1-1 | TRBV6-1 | CASRVQGEKTEAFF
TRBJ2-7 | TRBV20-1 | CSAKIPRALLWEQYF
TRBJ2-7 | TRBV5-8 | CASSFGGQITYEQYF
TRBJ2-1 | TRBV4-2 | CASSQFDRADEQFF
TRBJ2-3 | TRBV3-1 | CASSLLAGGPSTDTQYF
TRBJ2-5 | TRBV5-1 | CASSLGTGATEETQYF
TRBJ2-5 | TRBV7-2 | CATGRQGETQYF